The clone carrying this T cell receptor (beta chain) occurred a few times. This sample was included in a study of blood T cells in healthy people across ages. CDR1 is LGHNA and CDR2 is YNFKEQ in the germline V gene. This CDR3 spans 15 amino acids. V lost 0 bases and J 1 base, leaving 9 bases between the germline ends. Sample-barcoded 5' priming and a J-beta primer mix drove a second PCR of about 6 to 11 cycles. Each of the samples gave a minimum of 3 million paired-end reads that contained CDR3. TCRdb processed the 5' RACE reads anew with MiXCR; each CDR3 protein has one entry. The sample records about 830,000 distinct CDR3 sequences, 60% to 80% being singletons.

The material sequenced was blood. This receptor was identified in a man aged 25 to 45 in good health. The chain uses TRBV4-2 and TRBJ2-5; D ambiguous. CDR3: CASSQDSQSQETQYF. The CDR3 region has the DNA TGTGCCAGCAGCCAAGATTCCCAGTCCCAAGAGACCCAGTACTTC.